This T cell receptor (beta chain) was documented in a study of blood T cell repertoires in COVID-19. Study in general: Acute and convalescent COVID-19 specimens originated in the United States, Italy and Spain. Nucleic acid was either cDNA or gDNA, and it came from T cells, B-cell-depleted T cells, or PBMCs.

This clone came up once. As processed by the authors: Estimation of nucleated cell counts relied on the amplification of reference gene primers. Clones were read by immunoSEQ multiplex PCR, and TCRdb kept only the in-frame ones, dropping some. That table supplies the V and J calls and clone size; D and trimming were determined from the DNA. The table records nearly 95,000 clones, around four fifths of them present only once. The V end lost 3 bases, the J end lost 1 base, and 9 bases lay between the germline ends. The CDR3 contains 14 residues. Germline V CDR1 and CDR2: KGHSH, LQKENI. The sequence came from a human donor in a cohort sampled during active COVID-19. V and J are TRBV18 and TRBJ1-1; perhaps TRBD1 as D (6 bases). Source material: peripheral blood. The CDR3 region has the DNA TGTGCCAGCTCACCGGGAGGGGGGAACACTGAAGCTTTCTTT. Its protein product is CASSPGGGNTEAFF. Drawing the rest from reference TRBV18 and TRBJ1-1, the complete variable domain is NAGVMQNPRHLVRRRGQEARLRCSPMKGHSHVYWYRQLPEEGLKFMVYLQKENIIDESGMPKERFSAEFPKEGPSILRIQQVVRGDSAAYFCASSPGGGNTEAFFGQGTRLTVV.